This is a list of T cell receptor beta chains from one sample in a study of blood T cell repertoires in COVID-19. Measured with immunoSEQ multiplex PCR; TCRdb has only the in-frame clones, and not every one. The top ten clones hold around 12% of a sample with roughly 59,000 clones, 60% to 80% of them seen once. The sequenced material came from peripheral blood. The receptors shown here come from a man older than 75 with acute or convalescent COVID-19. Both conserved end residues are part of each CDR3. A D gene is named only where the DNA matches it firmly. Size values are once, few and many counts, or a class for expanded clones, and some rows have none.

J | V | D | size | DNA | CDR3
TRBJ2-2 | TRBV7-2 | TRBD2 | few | TGTGCCAGCAGAGATGGACTAGCTATCTACACCGGGGAGCTGTTTTTT | CASRDGLAIYTGELFF
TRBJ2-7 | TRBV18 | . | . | TGTGCCAGCTCGTCTCTTGGCGGTTCCTACGAGCAGTACTTC | CASSSLGGSYEQYF
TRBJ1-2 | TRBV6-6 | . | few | TGTGCCAGCAGTTACTCGCAGGGAGGGACCACCTTC | CASSYSQGGTTF
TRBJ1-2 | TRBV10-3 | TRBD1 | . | TGTGCCATCAGCGTCGACAGGGCTAATCAAGGCTACACCTTC | CAISVDRANQGYTF
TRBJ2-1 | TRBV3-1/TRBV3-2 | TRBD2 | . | TGTGCCAGCAGCCAAGACCGACAACTAGCGCAGCCGGGCAATGAGCAGTTCTTC | CASSQDRQLAQPGNEQFF
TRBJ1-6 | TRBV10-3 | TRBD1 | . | TGTGCCTCGACGACAGGGGAAAATTCACCCCTCCACTTT | CASTTGENSPLHF
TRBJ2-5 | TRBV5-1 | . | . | TGCGCCAGCAGCTTGAGAGTCGCGCGGGAGACCCAGTACTTC | CASSLRVARETQYF
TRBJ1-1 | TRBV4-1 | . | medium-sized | TGCGCCAGCAGCCCCCTTAATCGTTCCACTGAAGCTTTCTTT | CASSPLNRSTEAFF
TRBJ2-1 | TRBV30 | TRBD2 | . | TGTGCCTGGAGTACCGGGACTAGCGGGGGGGCTTATGAGCAGTTCTTC | CAWSTGTSGGAYEQFF
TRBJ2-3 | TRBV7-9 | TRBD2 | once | TGTGCCAGCAGCCTCACTAGCGGGAGGCGCACAGATACGCAGTATTTT | CASSLTSGRRTDTQYF
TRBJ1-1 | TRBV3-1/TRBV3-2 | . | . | TGTGCCAGCAGCCAAGGGGGGGGGCGAGCCGCTTTCTTT | CASSQGGGRAAFF
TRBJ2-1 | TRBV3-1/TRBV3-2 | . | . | TGTGCCAGCAGCCAAGATCCGGGGGGCCCTAGCTCCTACAATGAGCAGTTCTTC | CASSQDPGGPSSYNEQFF
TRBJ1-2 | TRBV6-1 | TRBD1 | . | TGTGCCAGCAGTGAATCGGGACAGCCTGTCTATGGCTACACCTTC | CASSESGQPVYGYTF
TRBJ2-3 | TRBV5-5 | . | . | TGTGCCAGCAGCTTGGGCCGTCAGGGCAGGGTTTTGGCAGATACGCAGTATTTT | CASSLGRQGRVLADTQYF
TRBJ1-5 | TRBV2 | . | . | TGTGCCAGTGGGGGCGGGCGGTCCAGAGATCAGCCCCAGCATTTT | CASGGGRSRDQPQHF
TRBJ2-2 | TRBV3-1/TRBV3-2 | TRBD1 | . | TGTGCCAGCAGCCGACAGGGAACGAAGACCGGGGAGCTGTTTTTT | CASSRQGTKTGELFF